Here is one T cell receptor beta chain with its context. Method: immunoSEQ multiplex PCR; TCRdb's copy keeps in-frame clones and lacks some. The sample consists of 190,000 or so clones, approximately 80% of them appearing once. The sample belongs to a study of blood T cell repertoires in COVID-19. The V and J ends lost 3 bases and 5 bases respectively, with 10 bases between them. Germline V CDR1 and CDR2: MDHEN, SYDVKM. The CDR3 loop spans 13 amino acids. The receptor was derived from a man in his forties who had recovered from COVID-19. The chain employs TRBV28 and TRBJ1-2; unclear D gene. The specimen sequenced was PBMCs or T cells enriched from blood (not recorded which). CDR3 bases: TGTGCCAGCAGTTTCCCGCACAGTTATGGCTACACCTTC. Amino acid sequence: CASSFPHSYGYTF.